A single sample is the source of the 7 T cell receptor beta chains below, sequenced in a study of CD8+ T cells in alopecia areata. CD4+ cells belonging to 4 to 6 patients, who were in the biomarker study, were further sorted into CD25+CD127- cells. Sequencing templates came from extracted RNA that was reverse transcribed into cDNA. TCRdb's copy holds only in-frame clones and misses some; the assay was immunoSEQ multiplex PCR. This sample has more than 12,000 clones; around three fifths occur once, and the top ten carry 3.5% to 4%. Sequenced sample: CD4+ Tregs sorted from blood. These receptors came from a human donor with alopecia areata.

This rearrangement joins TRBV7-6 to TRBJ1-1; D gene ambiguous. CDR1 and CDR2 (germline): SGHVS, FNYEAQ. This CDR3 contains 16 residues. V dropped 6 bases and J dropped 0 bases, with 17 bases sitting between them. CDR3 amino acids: CASRSLAGEMNTEAFF. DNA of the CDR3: TGTGCCAGCAGAAGCCTGGCAGGCGAAATGAACACTGAAGCTTTCTTT.

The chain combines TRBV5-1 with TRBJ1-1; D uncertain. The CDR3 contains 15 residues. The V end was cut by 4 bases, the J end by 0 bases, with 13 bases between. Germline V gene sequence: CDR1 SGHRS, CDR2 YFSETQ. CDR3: CASSITSGVNTEAFF. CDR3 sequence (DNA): TGCGCCAGCAGCATAACATCCGGAGTGAACACTGAAGCTTTCTTT.

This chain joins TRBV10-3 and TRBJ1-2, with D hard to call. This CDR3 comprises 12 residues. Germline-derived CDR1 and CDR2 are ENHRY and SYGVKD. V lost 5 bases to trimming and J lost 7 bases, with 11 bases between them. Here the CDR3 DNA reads TGTGCCATCAGTAATACGACATCTGGCTACACCTTC. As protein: CAISNTTSGYTF.

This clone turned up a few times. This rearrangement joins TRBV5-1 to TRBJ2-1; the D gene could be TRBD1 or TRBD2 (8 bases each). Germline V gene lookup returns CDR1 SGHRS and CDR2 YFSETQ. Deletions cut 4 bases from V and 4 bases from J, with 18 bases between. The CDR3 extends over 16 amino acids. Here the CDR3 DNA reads TGCGCCAGCAGCCCGCAGGGGGCGGGAGGATACAATGAGCAGTTCTTC. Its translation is CASSPQGAGGYNEQFF.

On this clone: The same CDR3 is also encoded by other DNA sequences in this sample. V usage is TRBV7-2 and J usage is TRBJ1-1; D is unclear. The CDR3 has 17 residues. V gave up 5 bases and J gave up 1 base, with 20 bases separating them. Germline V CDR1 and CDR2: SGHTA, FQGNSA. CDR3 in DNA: TGTGCCAGCAGCCCCCTCCTTACGGAACAGACGAACACTGAAGCTTTCTTT. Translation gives CASSPLLTEQTNTEAFF.

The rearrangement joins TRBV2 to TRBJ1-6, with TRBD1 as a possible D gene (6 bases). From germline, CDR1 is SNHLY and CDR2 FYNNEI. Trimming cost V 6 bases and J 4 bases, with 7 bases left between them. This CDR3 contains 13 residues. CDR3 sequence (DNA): TGTGCCAGCAGGGGGACATATAATTCACCCCTCCACTTT. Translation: CASRGTYNSPLHF.

CDR3 nucleotides: TGTGCCAGCAGCCCCAACGGGGAGACCCAGTACTTC. As protein: CASSPNGETQYF. The chain recombines TRBV7-3 with TRBJ2-5; the D is unclear. The CDR3 runs to 12 residues. The germline V and J ends were trimmed by 5 bases and 5 bases, with 9 bases remaining between them. The germline V gene has CDR1 SGHTA and CDR2 FQGTGA.